This T cell receptor (beta chain) was recovered during a study of blood T cell repertoires in COVID-19. V trimming: 5 bases; J trimming: 4 bases; junction bases outside the gene matches: 5. The CDR3 has 14 residues. Germline CDR1 and CDR2: MNHEY and SMNVEV (reference sequence). The authors' processing: Nucleated cell number was recorded as an estimate derived from reference gene primer amplification. Data came from immunoSEQ multiplex PCR; TCRdb stores just in-frame clones and leaves some out. V, J and clone size are taken as reported in that table, and D and trimming were inferred from the DNA itself. The sample consists of some 150,000 clones, around 85% of them appearing once.

The TCR originated in a man in his sixties or seventies with acute or convalescent COVID-19. The sample taken for sequencing was peripheral blood. The rearrangement joins TRBV27 to TRBJ1-5; 7 positions agree with TRBD1. The CDR3 DNA reads as TGTGCCAGCAGTGGTGGGACAGTTAATCAGCCCCAGCATTTT. Translated, it gives CASSGGTVNQPQHF.